Sequencing of this TCR beta chain was carried out in a study of identical twins' blood T cells. Findings of the study overall: Twins shared about as many clonotypes as their cloneset sizes predicted.

With 6 bases clipped from V and 5 bases from J, the junction kept 8 bases outside the gene matches. Looked up from germline, CDR1 is DFQATT and CDR2 is SNEGSKA (reference sequence). This CDR3 is built from 13 residues. On this clonotype itself: Its antigen remains unknown.

TCRdb reanalysed the 5' RACE reads using MiXCR and keeps one entry per CDR3 protein. The sample holds a few hundred thousand distinct CDR3 sequences; roughly 27% are singletons and the top ten take roughly 5.5%. The gene calls are TRBV20-1 and TRBJ1-2; 8 bases fit TRBD1. The sequence derives from a woman between 18 and 50 years old in good health. The sequenced material came from PBMCs. CDR3 residues: CSAGQGPSYGYTF. The CDR3 region has the DNA TGCAGTGCAGGACAGGGCCCCTCTTATGGCTACACCTTC.